A selection of T cell receptor beta chains follows, all from one sample in a study of T cell repertoires in aging, cancer and after chemotherapy. TCRdb redid the calling of the multiplex PCR reads with MiXCR, one entry per CDR3 protein. In the table there are 4,900 or so distinct CDR3 sequences, approximately 25% of which are singletons. The sequencing sample was made of blood. The receptors were sampled from a human donor in good health. CDR3s leave out the opening cysteine and the closing phenylalanine or tryptophan. Size tells how often a clone was seen (once, few, many) or the class of an expanded clone, and some rows leave it out.

j_call clone_size cdr3_length v_call cdr3_aa
TRBJ1-5 few 15 TRBV6-2/TRBV6-3 ASSSNWGQLSNQPQH
TRBJ2-7 . 11 TRBV10-3 AIRRDSGYEQY
TRBJ2-2 . 15 TRBV12-3/TRBV12-4 ASSLRARVPSPGELF
TRBJ2-7 . 11 TRBV20-1 SATGTSFSEQY
TRBJ2-1 . 13 TRBV15 ATSSASGEVDEQF
TRBJ1-5 . 10 TRBV12-3/TRBV12-4 ASSPSNQPQH
TRBJ1-2 . 12 TRBV6-2/TRBV6-3 ASTPLRPPHGYT
TRBJ2-5 medium-sized 12 TRBV5-4 ASSLQGAQETQY
TRBJ2-2 medium-sized 13 TRBV6-2/TRBV6-3 ASRQGQGGTGELF
TRBJ2-5 medium-sized 13 TRBV7-9 ASSLLPGQQETQY
TRBJ2-7 few 10 TRBV20-1 SAIDRGYEQY
TRBJ2-1 . 16 TRBV27 ASSLGARGGGSYNEQF
TRBJ1-4 . 13 TRBV12-3/TRBV12-4 ASSERGATNEKLF
TRBJ1-2 medium-sized 13 TRBV18 ASSPPIGQGAGYT
TRBJ2-7 medium-sized 14 TRBV6-5 ASSYSGLAWSFEQY
TRBJ2-2 . 12 TRBV10-3 ATYGTGLPGELF
TRBJ2-1 medium-sized 12 TRBV6-1 ASSPGEEGNEQF
TRBJ1-2 few 14 TRBV7-2 ASSLTPQGVNYGYT
TRBJ2-4 few 14 TRBV19 ATRPTSGLAKNIQY
TRBJ1-4 medium-sized 12 TRBV30 AWRGQASVEKLF
TRBJ1-6 medium-sized 12 TRBV12-3/TRBV12-4 ASSRRGLGSPLH
TRBJ2-7 . 11 TRBV27 ASSFGGNHEQY
TRBJ1-2 . 13 TRBV28 ASSSGQEGVYGYT
TRBJ2-2 few 14 TRBV4-2 ASSQDVGSGAPQLF